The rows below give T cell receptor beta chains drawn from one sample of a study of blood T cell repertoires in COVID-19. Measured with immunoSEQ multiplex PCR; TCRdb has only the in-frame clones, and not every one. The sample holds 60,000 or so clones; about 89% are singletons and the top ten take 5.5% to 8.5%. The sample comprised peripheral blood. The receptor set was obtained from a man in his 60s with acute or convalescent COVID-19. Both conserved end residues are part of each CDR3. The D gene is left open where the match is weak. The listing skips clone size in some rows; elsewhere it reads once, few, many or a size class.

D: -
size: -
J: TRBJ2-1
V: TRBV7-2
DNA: TGTGCCAGCAGCCTTGATGGGAGCTCCTACAATGAGCAGTTCTTC
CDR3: CASSLDGSSYNEQFF

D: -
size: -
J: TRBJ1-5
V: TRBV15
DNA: TGTGCCACCAGAGTAGGGTCACAGGTCAATCAGCCCCAGCATTTT
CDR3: CATRVGSQVNQPQHF

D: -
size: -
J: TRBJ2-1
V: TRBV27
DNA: TGTGCCAGCAGTCCTAGGGGGACACAAAAGTCCTACAATGAGCAGTTCTTC
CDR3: CASSPRGTQKSYNEQFF

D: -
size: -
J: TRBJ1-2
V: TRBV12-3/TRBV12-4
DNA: TGTGCCAGCAGCCAGGGGATTGGCTACACCTTC
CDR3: CASSQGIGYTF

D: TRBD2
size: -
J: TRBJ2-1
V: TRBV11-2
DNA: TGTGCCAGCAGCTCCATCGGGACTAGCGGGGGTCGGGAGCAGTTCTTC
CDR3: CASSSIGTSGGREQFF

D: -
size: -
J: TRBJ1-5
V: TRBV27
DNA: TGTGCCAGCAGTTTGGGGCAGGGGTGGCAGCCCCAGCATTTT
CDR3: CASSLGQGWQPQHF

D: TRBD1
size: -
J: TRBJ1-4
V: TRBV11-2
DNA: TGTGCCAGCAGCACCAGACAGGGGGATGAAAAACTGTTTTTT
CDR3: CASSTRQGDEKLFF

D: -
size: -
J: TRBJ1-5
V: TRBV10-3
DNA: TGTGCCATCTCCAGCCAGGGGAAGGATCAGCCCCAGCATTTT
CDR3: CAISSQGKDQPQHF

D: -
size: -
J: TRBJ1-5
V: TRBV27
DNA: TGTGCCAGCAGTTTAACGGGGTTGGGATTTATTCAGCCCCAGCATTTT
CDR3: CASSLTGLGFIQPQHF

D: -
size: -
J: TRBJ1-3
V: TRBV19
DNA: TGTGCCACCGGAAAGGGGGAGCCGATTCGAAACACCATATATTTT
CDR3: CATGKGEPIRNTIYF

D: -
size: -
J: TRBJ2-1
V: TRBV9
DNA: TGTGCCAGCAGCGTAGGCGGTGGAGGAGGTGAGCAGTTCTTC
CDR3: CASSVGGGGGEQFF

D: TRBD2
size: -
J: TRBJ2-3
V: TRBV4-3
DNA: TGCGCCAGCAGCCTAAGCGGGGCTTCCTCAACACCCCGACACACAGATACGCAGTATTTT
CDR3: CASSLSGASSTPRHTDTQYF

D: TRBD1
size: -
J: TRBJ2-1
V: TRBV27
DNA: TGTGCCAGCAGTTCGCGACAGGGCTACAATGAGCAGTTCTTC
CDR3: CASSSRQGYNEQFF

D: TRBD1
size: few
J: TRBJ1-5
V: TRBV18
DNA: TGTGCCAGCTCACCGGCGGGACAGAGCAATCAGCCCCAGCATTTT
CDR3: CASSPAGQSNQPQHF

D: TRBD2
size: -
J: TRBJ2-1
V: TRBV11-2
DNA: TGTGCCAGCAGCGCTAGCATTGGCCTAGCGGGGGGCAACAATGAGCAGTTCTTC
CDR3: CASSASIGLAGGNNEQFF

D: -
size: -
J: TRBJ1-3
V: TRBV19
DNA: TGTGCCAGTAGTAGAGGAGACTCTGGAAACACCATATATTTT
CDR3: CASSRGDSGNTIYF

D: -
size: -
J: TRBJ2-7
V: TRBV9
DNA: TGTGCCAGCAGCGTAGCAGGGGTTGGGGAGCAGTACTTC
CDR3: CASSVAGVGEQYF

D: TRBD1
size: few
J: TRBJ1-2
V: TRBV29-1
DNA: TGCAGTACTGGACAGGCTAACTATGGCTACACCTTC
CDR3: CSTGQANYGYTF

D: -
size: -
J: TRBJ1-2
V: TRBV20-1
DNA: TGCAGTGCTAATGTAAACTATGGCTACACCTTC
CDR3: CSANVNYGYTF

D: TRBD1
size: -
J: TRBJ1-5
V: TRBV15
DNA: TGTGCCACCAGCAGAGCGACAGGGGGGAATCAGCCCCAGCATTTT
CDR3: CATSRATGGNQPQHF

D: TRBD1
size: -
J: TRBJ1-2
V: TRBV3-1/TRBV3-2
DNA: TGTGCCAGCAGCCAGGGTTCTACAGGGGCGGAGGCCTATGGCTACACCTTC
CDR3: CASSQGSTGAEAYGYTF

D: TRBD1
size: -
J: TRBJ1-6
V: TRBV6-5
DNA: TGTGCCAGCAGTAAGGGACAGTATAATTCACCCCTCCACTTT
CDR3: CASSKGQYNSPLHF

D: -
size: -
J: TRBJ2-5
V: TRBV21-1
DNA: TGTGCCAGTTACCACGACAGGGGCGGGGAGACCCAGTACTTC
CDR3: CASYHDRGGETQYF

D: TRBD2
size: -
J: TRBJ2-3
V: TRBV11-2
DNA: TGTGCCAGCAGCTCCCTCCCGAGCGGGGGACCAGATACGCAGTATTTT
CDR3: CASSSLPSGGPDTQYF

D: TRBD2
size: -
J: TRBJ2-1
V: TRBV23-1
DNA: TGCGCCAGCAGTCGCGGGACTAGCGGGGGGGCCTTGGTGAATGAGCAGTTCTTC
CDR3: CASSRGTSGGALVNEQFF

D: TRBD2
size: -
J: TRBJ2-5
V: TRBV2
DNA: TGTGCCAGCAGTTGGACTAGCGGGCAAGAGACCCAGTACTTC
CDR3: CASSWTSGQETQYF

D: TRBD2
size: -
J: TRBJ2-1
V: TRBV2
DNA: TGTGCCAGCAACCCTAGCGGGGGGGCGAATGAGCAGTTCTTC
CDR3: CASNPSGGANEQFF

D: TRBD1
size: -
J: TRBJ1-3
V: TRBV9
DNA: TGTGCCAGCAGTCCTGTACAGGGGACTGGAAACACCATATATTTT
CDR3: CASSPVQGTGNTIYF

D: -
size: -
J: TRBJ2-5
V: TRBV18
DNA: TGTGCCAGCTCAACGACAAGGTCGGAGACCCAGTACTTC
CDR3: CASSTTRSETQYF

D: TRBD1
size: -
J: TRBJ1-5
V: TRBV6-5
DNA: TGTGCCAGCAGTAGGACAGGGGTCGGCAATCAGCCCCAGCATTTT
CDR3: CASSRTGVGNQPQHF

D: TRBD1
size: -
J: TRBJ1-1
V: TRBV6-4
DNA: TGTGCCAGCAGTGACTCTTATGGAGGGGGCGTACCTGAAGCTTTCTTT
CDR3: CASSDSYGGGVPEAFF

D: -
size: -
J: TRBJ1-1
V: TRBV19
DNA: TGTGCCAGTATAGTCGGGAACTGGGCTTTCTTT
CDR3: CASIVGNWAFF

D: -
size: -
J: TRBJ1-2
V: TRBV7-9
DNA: TGTGCCAGCAGCCGGGAGAACTATGGCTACACCTTC
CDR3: CASSRENYGYTF

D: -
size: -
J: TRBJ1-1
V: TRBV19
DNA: TGTGCCACTAGAAACAGGGCACGGAACACTGAAGCTTTCTTT
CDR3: CATRNRARNTEAFF

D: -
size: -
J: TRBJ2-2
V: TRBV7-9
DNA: TGTGCCAGCAGCTCAGGGACTAACACCGGGGAGCTGTTTTTT
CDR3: CASSSGTNTGELFF